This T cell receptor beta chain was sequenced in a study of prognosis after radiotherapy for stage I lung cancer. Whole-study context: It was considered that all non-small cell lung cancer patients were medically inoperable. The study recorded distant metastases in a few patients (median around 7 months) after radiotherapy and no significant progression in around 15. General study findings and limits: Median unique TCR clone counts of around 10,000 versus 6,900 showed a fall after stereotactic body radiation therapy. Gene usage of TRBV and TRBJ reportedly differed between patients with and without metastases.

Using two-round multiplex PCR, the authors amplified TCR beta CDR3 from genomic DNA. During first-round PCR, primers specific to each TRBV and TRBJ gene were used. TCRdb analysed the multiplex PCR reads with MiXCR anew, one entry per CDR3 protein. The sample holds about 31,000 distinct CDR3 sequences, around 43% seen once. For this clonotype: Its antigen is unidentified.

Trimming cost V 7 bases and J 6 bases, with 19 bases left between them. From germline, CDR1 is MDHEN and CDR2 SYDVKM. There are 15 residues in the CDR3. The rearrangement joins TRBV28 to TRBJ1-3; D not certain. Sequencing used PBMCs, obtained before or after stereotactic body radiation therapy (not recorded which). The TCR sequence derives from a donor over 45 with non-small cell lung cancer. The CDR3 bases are TGTGCCAGCACCCTACGCGGTTGGCTTATAAACACCATATATTTT. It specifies CASTLRGWLINTIYF.